Included here is one T cell receptor beta chain sequence, with context. The antigen remains unidentified. This sample was included in a study of PD-1 blockade in classical Hodgkin lymphoma. General study findings and limits: Anyone who began nivolumab under 1 year after ASCT was excluded.

There was relapse after autologous stem cell transplantation in every patient, and there was variation in brentuximab vedotin exposure. TCRdb keeps only in-frame clones here, not all; method: immunoSEQ multiplex PCR. The sample comprises 40,000 to 60,000 clones, around 73% of which are singletons, and over 13% rests with the top ten. The CDR3 covers 15 residues. Germline V CDR1 and CDR2: MNHEY, SMNVEV (reference sequence). Trimming took 4 bases from V and 0 from J, leaving 12 bases between them. The sequencing used peripheral blood mononuclear cells (PBMCs), collected before the second cycle of nivolumab. The receptor's source is a human donor with classical Hodgkin lymphoma. V gene TRBV27 combines with J gene TRBJ1-1; unclear D gene. CDR3 sequence: CASSSWTDLNTEAFF. CDR3 nucleotides: TGTGCCAGCAGTTCCTGGACGGACTTGAACACTGAAGCTTTCTTT.